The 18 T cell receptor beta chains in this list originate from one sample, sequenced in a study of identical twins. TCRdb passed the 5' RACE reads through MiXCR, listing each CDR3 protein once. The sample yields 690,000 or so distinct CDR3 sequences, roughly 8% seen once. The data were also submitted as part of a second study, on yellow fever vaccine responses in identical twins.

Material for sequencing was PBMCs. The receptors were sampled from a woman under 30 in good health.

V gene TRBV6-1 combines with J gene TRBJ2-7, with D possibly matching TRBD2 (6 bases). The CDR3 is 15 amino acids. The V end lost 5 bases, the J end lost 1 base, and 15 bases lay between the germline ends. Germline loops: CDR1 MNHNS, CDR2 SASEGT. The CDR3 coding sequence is TGTGCCAGCAGTCCTTCTCCCCGGGGGTCCTACGAGCAGTACTTC. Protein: CASSPSPRGSYEQYF.

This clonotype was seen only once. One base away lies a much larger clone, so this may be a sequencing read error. In DNA form, the CDR3 reads TGTGCCAGCAGCCTGGGACAGGGGACGAACACTGAAGCTTTCTTT. It codes for CASSLGQGTNTEAFF. The J gene is TRBJ1-1, the V gene TRBV9; 10 nucleotides line up with TRBD1. V was clipped by 4 bases and J by 1 base; unmatched bases: 4. Germline values: CDR1 SGDLS, CDR2 YYNGEE. The CDR3 has 15 residues.

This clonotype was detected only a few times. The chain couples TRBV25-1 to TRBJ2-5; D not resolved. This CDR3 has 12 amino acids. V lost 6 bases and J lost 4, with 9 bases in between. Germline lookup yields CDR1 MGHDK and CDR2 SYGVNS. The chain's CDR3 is CASSQYVETQYF. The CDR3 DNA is TGTGCCAGCAGCCAATACGTAGAGACCCAGTACTTC. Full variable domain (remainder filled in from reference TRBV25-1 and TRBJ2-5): EADIYQTPRYLVIGTGKKITLECSQTMGHDKMYWYQQDPGMELHLIHYSYGVNSTEKGDLSSESTVSRIRTEHFPLTLESARPSHTSQYLCASSQYVETQYFGPGTRLLVL.

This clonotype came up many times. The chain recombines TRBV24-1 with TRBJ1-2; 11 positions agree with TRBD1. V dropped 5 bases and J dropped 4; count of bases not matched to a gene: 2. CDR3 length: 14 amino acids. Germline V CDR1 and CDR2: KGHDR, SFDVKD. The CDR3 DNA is TGTGCCACCAGTGGCGGACAGGGGGCCTATGGCTACACCTTC. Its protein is CATSGGQGAYGYTF.

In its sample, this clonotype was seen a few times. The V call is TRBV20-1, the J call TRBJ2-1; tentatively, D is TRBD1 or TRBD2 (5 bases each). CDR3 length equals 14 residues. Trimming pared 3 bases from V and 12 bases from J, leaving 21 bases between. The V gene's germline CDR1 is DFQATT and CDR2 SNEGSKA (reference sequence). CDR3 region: CSASEGSMGRGQFF. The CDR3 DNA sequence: TGCAGTGCTAGTGAGGGGAGCATGGGTAGAGGGCAGTTCTTC.

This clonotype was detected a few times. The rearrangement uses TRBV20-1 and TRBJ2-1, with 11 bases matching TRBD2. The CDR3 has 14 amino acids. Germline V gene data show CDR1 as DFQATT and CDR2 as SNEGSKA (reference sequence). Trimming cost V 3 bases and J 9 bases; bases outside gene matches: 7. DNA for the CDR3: TGCAGTGCTAGTGGGCTAGCGGGGGGCGGTGAGCAGTTCTTC. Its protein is CSASGLAGGGEQFF.

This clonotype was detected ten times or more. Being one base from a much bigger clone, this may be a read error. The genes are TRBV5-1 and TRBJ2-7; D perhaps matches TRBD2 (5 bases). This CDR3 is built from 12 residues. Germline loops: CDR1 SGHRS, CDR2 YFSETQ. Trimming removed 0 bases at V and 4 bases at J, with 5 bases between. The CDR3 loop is CASSLGEYEQYF. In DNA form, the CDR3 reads TGCGCCAGCAGCTTGGGGGAGTACGAGCAGTACTTC.

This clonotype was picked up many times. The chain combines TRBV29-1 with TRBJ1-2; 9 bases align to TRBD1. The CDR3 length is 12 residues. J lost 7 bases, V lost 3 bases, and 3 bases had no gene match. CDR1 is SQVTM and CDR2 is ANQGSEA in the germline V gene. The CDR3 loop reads CSVDGDRAGYTF. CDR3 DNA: TGCAGCGTTGACGGGGACAGGGCTGGCTACACCTTC. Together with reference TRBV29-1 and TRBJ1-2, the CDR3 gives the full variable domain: SAVISQKPSRDICQRGTSLTIQCQVDSQVTMMFWYRQQPGQSLTLIATANQGSEATYESGFVIDKFPISRPNLTFSTLTVSNMSPEDSSIYLCSVDGDRAGYTFGSGTRLTVV.

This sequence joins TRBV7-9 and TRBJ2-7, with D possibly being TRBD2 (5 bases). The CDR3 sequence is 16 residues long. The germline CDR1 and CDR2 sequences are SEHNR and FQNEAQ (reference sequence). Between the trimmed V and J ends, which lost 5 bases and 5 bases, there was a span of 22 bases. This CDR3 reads CASSSELSASPDEQYF. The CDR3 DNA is TGTGCCAGCAGCAGCGAACTTAGCGCCTCCCCGGACGAGCAGTACTTC.

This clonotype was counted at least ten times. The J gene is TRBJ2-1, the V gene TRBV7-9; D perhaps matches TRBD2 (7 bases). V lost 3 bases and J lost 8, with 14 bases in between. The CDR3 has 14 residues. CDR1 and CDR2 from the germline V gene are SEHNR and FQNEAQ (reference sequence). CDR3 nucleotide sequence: TGTGCCAGCAGCTTCTGGGGGGGGCCAGATGAGCAGTTCTTC. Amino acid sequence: CASSFWGGPDEQFF.

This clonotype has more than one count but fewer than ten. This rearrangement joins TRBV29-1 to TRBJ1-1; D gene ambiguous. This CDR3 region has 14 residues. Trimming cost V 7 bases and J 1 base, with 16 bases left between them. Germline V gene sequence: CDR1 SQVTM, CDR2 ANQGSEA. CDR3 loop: CSATGAQTNTEAFF. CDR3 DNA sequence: TGCAGCGCTACGGGAGCACAGACGAACACTGAAGCTTTCTTT.

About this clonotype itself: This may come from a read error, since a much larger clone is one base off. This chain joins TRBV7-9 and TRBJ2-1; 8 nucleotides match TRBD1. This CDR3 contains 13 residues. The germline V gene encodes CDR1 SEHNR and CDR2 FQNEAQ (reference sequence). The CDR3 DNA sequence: TGTGCCAGCAGCCCGACAGGGGCACCTGAGCAGTCCTTC. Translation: CASSPTGAPEQSF.

The chain's CDR3 is CSATQGLSPSEQYF. The CDR3, as DNA: TGCAGTGCTACCCAGGGGCTTTCCCCTTCCGAGCAGTACTTC. The J gene is TRBJ2-7, the V gene TRBV20-1; TRBD1 is a possible D gene (6 bases). Germline CDR1 and CDR2: DFQATT and SNEGSKA (reference sequence). The CDR3 extends over 14 amino acids. Trimming stripped 4 bases from V and 6 bases from J, with 19 bases between.

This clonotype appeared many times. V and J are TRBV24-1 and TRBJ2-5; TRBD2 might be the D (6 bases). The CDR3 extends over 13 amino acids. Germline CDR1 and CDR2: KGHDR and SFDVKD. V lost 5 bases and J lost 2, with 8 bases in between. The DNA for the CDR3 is TGTGCCACCAGTGCGGGGGTTCAAGAGACCCAGTACTTC. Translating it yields CATSAGVQETQYF.

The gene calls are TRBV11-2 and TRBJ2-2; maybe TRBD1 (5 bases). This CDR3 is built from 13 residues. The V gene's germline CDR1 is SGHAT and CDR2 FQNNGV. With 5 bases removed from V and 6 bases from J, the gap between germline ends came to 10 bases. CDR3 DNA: TGTGCCAGCAGCCCAGGGAATTCCGGGGAGCTGTTTTTT. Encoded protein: CASSPGNSGELFF.

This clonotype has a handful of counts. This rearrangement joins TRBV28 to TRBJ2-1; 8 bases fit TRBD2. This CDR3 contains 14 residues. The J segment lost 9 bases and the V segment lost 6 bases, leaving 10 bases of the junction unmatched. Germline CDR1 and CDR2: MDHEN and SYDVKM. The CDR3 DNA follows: TGTGCCAGCAGGAAACCGGGAGGGGTTGGTGAGCAGTTCTTC. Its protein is CASRKPGGVGEQFF.

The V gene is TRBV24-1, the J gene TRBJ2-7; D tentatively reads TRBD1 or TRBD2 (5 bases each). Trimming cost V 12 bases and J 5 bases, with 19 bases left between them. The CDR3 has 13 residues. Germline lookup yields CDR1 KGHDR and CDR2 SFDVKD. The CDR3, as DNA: TGTGCCGTTGGGACCCCGGAGGTCCACGAGCAGTACTTC. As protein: CAVGTPEVHEQYF.

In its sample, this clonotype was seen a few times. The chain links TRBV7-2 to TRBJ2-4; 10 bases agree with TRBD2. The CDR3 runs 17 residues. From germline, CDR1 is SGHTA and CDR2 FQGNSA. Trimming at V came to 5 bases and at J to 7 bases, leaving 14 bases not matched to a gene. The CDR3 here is CASSRASGRAETNIQYF. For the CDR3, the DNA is TGTGCCAGCAGCCGGGCAAGCGGGAGGGCCGAGACGAACATTCAGTACTTC.